A single sample gave rise to the 13 T cell receptor beta chains below, sequenced in a study of T cell changes during pregnancy in multiple sclerosis. Here immunoSEQ multiplex PCR was the method, and the copy in TCRdb shows in-frame clones only, minus some. The profile shows approximately 92,000 clones, roughly 92% of them singletons. The sample here was peripheral blood, taken in the first trimester of pregnancy. These TCRs come from a female donor with multiple sclerosis, enrolled in a pregnancy study.

This clone has only a few counts. The chain has TRBV19 and TRBJ2-1, with no clear D. The length of the CDR3 is 16 residues. The germline V gene has CDR1 LNHDA and CDR2 SQIVND (reference sequence). V was pared by 3 bases and J by 1 base, with 13 bases between. Here the CDR3 DNA reads TGTGCCAGTAGTATCAATCCGGGTATGTCCTACAATGAGCAGTTCTTC. Translated: CASSINPGMSYNEQFF.

This sequence joins TRBV5-1 and TRBJ1-4; 7 bases match TRBD1. The length of the CDR3 is 16 residues. Germline CDR1 is SGHRS and CDR2 is YFSETQ. J was trimmed by 3 bases and V by 1 base; bases with no gene match: 6. The CDR3, as DNA: TGCGCCAGCAGCTTGACCCAGGGGGTCGCTAATGAAAAACTGTTTTTT. Residues: CASSLTQGVANEKLFF.

The J gene is TRBJ1-2, the V gene TRBV7-8, with D unresolved. This CDR3 comprises 14 residues. Germline V gene sequence: CDR1 SGHVS, CDR2 FQNEAQ. V was cut by 1 base and J by 3 bases, with 9 bases left in between. As DNA, the CDR3 is TGTGCCAGCAGCTTAGACGACACCCACTATGGCTACACCTTC. It is translated as CASSLDDTHYGYTF.

This rearrangement joins TRBV5-1 to TRBJ1-4; D gene unclear. The CDR3 is made up of 15 amino acids. Germline lookup yields CDR1 SGHRS and CDR2 YFSETQ. V lost 0 bases and J lost 3, with 9 bases in between. In DNA, the CDR3 is TGCGCCAGCAGCTTGGGGGAGGGTTCTAATGAAAAACTGTTTTTT. This sequence encodes CASSLGEGSNEKLFF.

The chain has TRBV7-2 and TRBJ2-1; possible D gene TRBD2, 6 bases. The V end lost 4 bases, the J end lost 7 bases, and 17 bases lay between the germline ends. This CDR3 is 15 amino acids long. Germline-derived CDR1 and CDR2 are SGHTA and FQGNSA. The CDR3 DNA sequence: TGTGCCAGCAGCTCAACGACTAGACGCTCTAATGAGCAGTTCTTC. Amino acids: CASSSTTRRSNEQFF. Variable domain in full (rest from reference TRBV7-2 and TRBJ2-1): GAGVSQSPSNKVTEKGKDVELRCDPISGHTALYWYRQSLGQGLEFLIYFQGNSAPDKSGLPSDRFSAERTGGSVSTLTIQRTQQEDSAVYLCASSSTTRRSNEQFFGPGTRLTVL.

The chain carries TRBV2 and TRBJ2-6; TRBD1 agrees at 8 bases. V lost 5 bases and J lost 2; bases outside the gene matches: 8. Germline V gene lookup returns CDR1 SNHLY and CDR2 FYNNEI. The CDR3 runs to 17 residues. CDR3: CASSKDRAIPGANVLTF. The CDR3 nucleotides are TGTGCCAGCAGTAAGGACAGGGCGATTCCTGGGGCCAACGTCCTGACTTTC.

The chain employs TRBV6-5 and TRBJ2-1, with a possible D match to TRBD2 (5 bases). Trimming shortened V by 5 bases and J by 4 bases, and 15 bases separated the two germline ends. The CDR3 extends over 15 amino acids. Germline-derived CDR1 and CDR2 are MNHEY and SVGAGI. CDR3: CASSMESSQYNEQFF. Here the CDR3 DNA reads TGTGCCAGCAGTATGGAGTCTAGCCAGTACAATGAGCAGTTCTTC.

J is TRBJ2-2 and V is TRBV5-4; no reliable D call. Germline CDR1 reads SGHNT; CDR2 reads YYREEE (reference sequence). This CDR3 has 13 residues. The ends were cut back, 4 bases at V and 1 base at J, with 5 bases in the middle. In DNA, the CDR3 is TGTGCCAGCAGCGTAAAGAACACCGGGGAGCTGTTTTTT. Its translation: CASSVKNTGELFF.

The V gene is TRBV5-6, the J gene TRBJ2-1; D remains unclear. This CDR3 region has 12 residues. V was clipped by 5 bases and J by 5 bases, with 8 bases between them. Germline V gene data show CDR1 as SGHDT and CDR2 as YYEEEE. Here the CDR3 reads CASSSTNNEQFF. In DNA form, the CDR3 reads TGTGCCAGCAGTTCTACTAACAATGAGCAGTTCTTC.

The chain joins TRBV7-2 to TRBJ2-7; no clear D gene. The V gene's germline CDR1 is SGHTA and CDR2 FQGNSA. Trimming pared 2 bases from V and 0 bases from J, leaving 11 bases between. The CDR3 consists of 15 residues. CDR3 nucleotides: TGTGCCAGCAGCTTATCCCCGCTGGCCTCCTACGAGCAGTACTTC. It encodes CASSLSPLASYEQYF. The entire variable domain, with the rest obtained from reference TRBV7-2 and TRBJ2-7, is as follows: GAGVSQSPSNKVTEKGKDVELRCDPISGHTALYWYRQSLGQGLEFLIYFQGNSAPDKSGLPSDRFSAERTGGSVSTLTIQRTQQEDSAVYLCASSLSPLASYEQYFGPGTRLTVT.

This rearrangement joins TRBV5-5 to TRBJ2-1; D remains unclear. V was trimmed by 1 base and J by 1 base, leaving 12 bases between them. The CDR3 runs to 16 residues. In germline, CDR1 is SGHKS, CDR2 YYEKEE (reference sequence). The CDR3, as DNA: TGTGCCAGCAGCTTGATACGGGTGAGGTCCTACAATGAGCAGTTCTTC. Encoded protein: CASSLIRVRSYNEQFF. Drawing the rest from reference TRBV5-5 and TRBJ2-1, the complete variable domain is DAGVTQSPTHLIKTRGQQVTLRCSPISGHKSVSWYQQVLGQGPQFIFQYYEKEERGRGNFPDRFSARQFPNYSSELNVNALLLGDSALYLCASSLIRVRSYNEQFFGPGTRLTVL.

The chain employs TRBV5-6 and TRBJ2-5; 8 bases agree with TRBD1. The CDR3 extends over 16 amino acids. Germline lookup yields CDR1 SGHDT and CDR2 YYEEEE. Trimming cost V 1 base and J 1 base; bases outside gene matches: 6. Here the CDR3 reads CASSLRRTGPQETQYF. DNA of the CDR3: TGTGCCAGCAGCTTGAGGAGGACAGGGCCCCAAGAGACCCAGTACTTC.

V and J are TRBV2 and TRBJ2-7, with 8 bases matching TRBD2. The CDR3 has 15 residues. Germline trimming cut 5 bases from V and 7 bases from J; bases unmatched to any gene: 13. Germline CDR1 reads SNHLY; CDR2 reads FYNNEI. In nucleotides, the CDR3 is TGTGCCAGCAGTCCAGGCCGGGGGGGGGTTGGGGAGCAGTACTTC. This encodes CASSPGRGGVGEQYF. Full variable domain (rest looked up from reference TRBV2 and TRBJ2-7): EPEVTQTPSHQVTQMGQEVILRCVPISNHLYFYWYRQILGQKVEFLVSFYNNEISEKSEIFDDQFSVERPDGSNFTLKIRSTKLEDSAMYFCASSPGRGGVGEQYFGPGTRLTVT.